The sequence of this T cell receptor (beta chain) was determined in a study of tumor-infiltrating lymphocytes in primary liver carcinoma. The wider study: Staging placed the tumors at T1-T3 N0M0, and they measured about 4.2 to 11 cm across. Study-level findings and limits: Tumor tissue displayed a significantly greater top-250-clone fraction than blood (p = 0.039).

Both RNA and DNA were isolated together from approximately 20-30 mg of bulk tissue that had not been sorted. At sampling, these chronic HBV carriers had received no treatment. Sampling targeted five separate regions of each tumor, which included the tumor centre. A constant-region primer primed TCR beta cDNA synthesis from about 530 ng of total RNA. Libraries for TCR beta were built through three nested multiplex PCR rounds, which together made up a slightly modified ARM-PCR procedure. Forward primers for TRBV1-TRBV30 and a C-beta reverse primer served the first two PCR rounds, at around 9 cycles each. TCRdb re-called the multiplex PCR reads through MiXCR, storing one row per CDR3 protein. The sample includes about 21,000 distinct CDR3 sequences, about 80% of them seen just once. In regard to this clonotype: Antigen unknown. A read error may produce the germline difference seen at one junction end.

The CDR3 covers 13 residues. The germline CDR1 and CDR2 sequences are LGHNA and YNFKEQ. The sequenced material came from liver tumor tissue from sampling region 1. Stated subset: tumor region T1, superior pole. The TCR comes from a woman aged 25 to 39 with primary liver carcinoma and hepatitis B virus infection. This chain joins TRBV4-2 and TRBJ2-7; no firm D call. Written as DNA, the CDR3 is TGTGCCTGCAGCCAACCAGGCGAGTACGAGCAGTACTTC. It is translated as CACSQPGEYEQYF.